Listed here are 2 T cell receptor beta chains from one sample, sequenced in a study of identical twins. In TCRdb, the 5' RACE reads were re-called with MiXCR into one record per CDR3 protein. Of some 590,000 distinct CDR3 sequences listed, 9.5% to 10% are singletons. This sample also appeared in a second study, on yellow fever vaccine responses in identical twins.

Specimen: PBMCs. The receptors originated from a woman aged 18-29 years in good health.

The chain is built from TRBV7-2 and TRBJ1-6; possibly TRBD1 for D (6 bases). Germline V gene data show CDR1 as SGHTA and CDR2 as FQGNSA. The ends were cut back, 1 base at V and 9 bases at J, with 16 bases in the middle. This CDR3 has 16 residues. CDR3 DNA: TGTGCCAGCAGCTTAGTAGGGGGAGGTAGTGCTTCACCCCTCCACTTT. It yields the protein CASSLVGGGSASPLHF.

This clonotype occurred a few times. The rearrangement uses TRBV3-1 and TRBJ2-1, with D possibly being TRBD1 (6 bases). This CDR3 is 15 amino acids long. With 2 bases removed from V and 5 bases from J, the gap between germline ends came to 13 bases. CDR1 is LGHDT and CDR2 is YNNKEL in the germline V gene (reference sequence). CDR3 in DNA: TGTGCCAGCAGCCAAAGCCGGGACACCGACAATGAGCAGTTCTTC. Protein product: CASSQSRDTDNEQFF.